The next 18 T cell receptor beta chains were all read from a single sample in a study of blood T cell repertoires in COVID-19. Only in-frame clones appear in the TCRdb table, and some are missing; sequencing was by immunoSEQ multiplex PCR. The repertoire consists of 150,000 to 250,000 clones, with approximately 80% occurring once and the leading ten covering approximately 12%. The sequencing input was PBMCs or T cells enriched from blood (not recorded which). The origin of the receptors is a man between 35 and 55 years old who had recovered from COVID-19.

The chain couples TRBV5-6 to TRBJ2-2, with 13 bases identical to TRBD2. The CDR3 spans 18 residues. V shed 4 bases, J shed 1 base, and the junction held 7 bases outside the gene matches. Germline V gene data show CDR1 as SGHDT and CDR2 as YYEEEE. The CDR3 sequence is CASSPPGLAGVNTGELFF. CDR3 nucleotide sequence: TGTGCCAGCAGCCCCCCCGGACTAGCGGGAGTGAACACCGGGGAGCTGTTTTTT.

This chain joins TRBV27 and TRBJ2-5, with 7 bases identical to TRBD1. The CDR3 is 16 amino acids. V shed 8 bases, J shed 4 bases, and the junction held 16 bases outside the gene matches. In germline, CDR1 is MNHEY, CDR2 SMNVEV (reference sequence). The CDR3 DNA is TGTGCCAGCGTCTCCAGCCATCCAGACAGGGCAGAGACCCAGTACTTC. Its protein product is CASVSSHPDRAETQYF.

This clone was detected only once. The chain uses TRBV19 and TRBJ2-2; 10 nucleotides match TRBD2. The germline V gene has CDR1 LNHDA and CDR2 SQIVND (reference sequence). With 7 bases clipped from V and 3 bases from J, the junction kept 5 bases outside the gene matches. The length of the CDR3 is 15 residues. In DNA form, the CDR3 reads TGTGCCAGTACCTCAGCGGGAGGGTACACCGGGGAGCTGTTTTTT. It specifies CASTSAGGYTGELFF.

V is TRBV5-4 and J is TRBJ1-1; 9 bases map to TRBD1. The CDR3 is 15 amino acids. J lost 12 bases, V lost 1 base, and 13 bases had no gene match. CDR1 is SGHNT and CDR2 is YYREEE in the germline V gene (reference sequence). The CDR3, as DNA: TGTGCCAGCAGCTTGCCCGGGACAGGGATGACAGAAACTTTCTTT. Translated: CASSLPGTGMTETFF. The entire variable domain, with the rest obtained from reference TRBV5-4 and TRBJ1-1, is as follows: ETGVTQSPTHLIKTRGQQVTLRCSSQSGHNTVSWYQQALGQGPQFIFQYYREEENGRGNFPPRFSGLQFPNYSSELNVNALELDDSALYLCASSLPGTGMTETFFGQGTRLTVV.

This clone was detected a few times. The CDR3 sequence: CASSQGPGAIEQYV. CDR3 in DNA: TGTGCCAGCAGCCAAGGGCCAGGGGCAATCGAGCAGTACGTC. This sequence joins TRBV14 and TRBJ2-7; TRBD1 might be the D (6 bases). With 1 base removed from V and 6 bases from J, the gap between germline ends came to 13 bases. This CDR3 has 14 amino acids. CDR1 is SGHDN, CDR2 FVKESK, per germline.

The chain combines TRBV7-8 with TRBJ2-7; 10 bases line up with TRBD2. V shed 3 bases and J 2 bases; nucleotides not matched to a gene: 7. CDR3 length: 16 residues. Germline assignment: CDR1 SGHVS and CDR2 FQNEAQ. The CDR3 DNA sequence: TGTGCCAGCAGCTTGGGGCCAGCGGGAGGGACCTACGAGCAGTACGTC. It encodes CASSLGPAGGTYEQYV.

This chain joins TRBV14 and TRBJ1-4; 11 bases match TRBD1. The CDR3 extends over 14 amino acids. Germline V gene data show CDR1 as SGHDN and CDR2 as FVKESK. After removal of 5 bases from V and 7 bases from J, the junction contained 3 bases not matched to a gene. The CDR3 DNA reads as TGTGCCAGCAGCAGGGACAGGGGGATTGAAAAACTGTTTTTT. Amino acid sequence: CASSRDRGIEKLFF.

The gene calls are TRBV2 and TRBJ1-1; 8 bases fit TRBD1. CDR3 length equals 13 residues. Germline CDR1 is SNHLY and CDR2 is FYNNEI. Trimming at V came to 7 bases and at J to 4 bases, leaving 5 bases not matched to a gene. The CDR3 nucleotides read TGTGCCAGCACCAGGGGGCTGGGCACTGAAGCTTTCTTT. Translated, it gives CASTRGLGTEAFF.

This chain uses TRBV2 with TRBJ2-5, with 12 nucleotides matching TRBD2. Germline V CDR1 and CDR2: SNHLY, FYNNEI. CDR3 length: 15 residues. Trimming at V came to 5 bases and at J to 2 bases, leaving 3 bases not matched to a gene. The CDR3: CASSRTSGEQETQYF. DNA of the CDR3: TGTGCCAGCAGTAGGACTAGCGGGGAACAAGAGACCCAGTACTTC. The entire variable domain, with the rest obtained from reference TRBV2 and TRBJ2-5, is as follows: EPEVTQTPSHQVTQMGQEVILRCVPISNHLYFYWYRQILGQKVEFLVSFYNNEISEKSEIFDDQFSVERPDGSNFTLKIRSTKLEDSAMYFCASSRTSGEQETQYFGPGTRLLVL.

The chain links TRBV7-2 to TRBJ1-2; D may be TRBD1 (5 bases). The CDR3 sequence is 15 residues long. Germline V CDR1 and CDR2: SGHTA, FQGNSA. Trimming pared 5 bases from V and 2 bases from J, leaving 15 bases between. The CDR3 protein is CASSHTDDRNYGYTF. CDR3 coding DNA: TGTGCCAGCAGCCATACGGATGACAGAAACTATGGCTACACCTTC.

The chain joins TRBV27 to TRBJ1-4; D might be TRBD1 (6 bases). CDR1 MNHEY and CDR2 SMNVEV come from the germline V gene (reference sequence). This CDR3 is 14 amino acids long. The V and J ends lost 6 bases and 7 bases respectively, with 15 bases between them. CDR3 in amino acids: CASSFQGIGEKLFF. In nucleotides, the CDR3 is TGTGCCAGCAGCTTCCAGGGGATAGGTGAAAAACTGTTTTTT.

The chain recombines TRBV4-2 with TRBJ2-7, with a tentative D call TRBD2 (5 bases). From germline, CDR1 is LGHNA and CDR2 YNFKEQ. V was clipped by 1 base and J by 5 bases, with 9 bases between them. This CDR3 is 13 amino acids long. The CDR3 DNA reads TGTGCCAGCAGCCAAGTAGCCGGGGACGAGCAGTACGTC. Its protein is CASSQVAGDEQYV.

This clone was recorded once. The chain has TRBV6-1 and TRBJ1-5, with D tentatively TRBD1 (6 bases). CDR1 and CDR2 from the germline V gene are MNHNS and SASEGT. The CDR3 covers 16 residues. V lost 0 bases to trimming and J lost 4 bases, with 13 bases between them. CDR3 sequence: CASSEASGGGNQPQHF. The CDR3 DNA reads TGTGCCAGCAGTGAAGCGTCGGGGGGCGGTAATCAGCCCCAGCATTTT.

This chain joins TRBV18 and TRBJ1-6; the D gene is possibly TRBD1 (6 bases). Germline V gives CDR1 KGHSH, CDR2 LQKENI. Trimming shortened V by 0 bases and J by 9 bases, and 18 bases separated the two germline ends. The CDR3 extends over 17 amino acids. The CDR3 reads CASSPPSLDRDGSPLHF. DNA for the CDR3: TGTGCCAGCTCACCACCGTCTTTGGACAGAGATGGTTCACCCCTCCACTTT.

This clone was detected only once. The rearrangement joins TRBV24-1 to TRBJ2-1; the match to TRBD2 covers 11 bases. V lost 9 bases, J lost 10 bases, and 7 bases stayed unmatched. Looked up from germline, CDR1 is KGHDR and CDR2 is SFDVKD. The CDR3 contains 13 residues. The DNA for the CDR3 is TGTGCCACCGCACTAGCGGGAGTTGGGGAGCAGTTCTTC. It specifies CATALAGVGEQFF.

This clone showed up just a few times. This chain connects TRBV19 to TRBJ1-4; no clear D gene. Deletions cut 8 bases from V and 8 bases from J, with 15 bases between. Per germline, CDR1 LNHDA and CDR2 SQIVND (reference sequence). This CDR3 region has 13 residues. CDR3 in amino acids: CASRRQTGEKLFF. DNA of the CDR3: TGTGCCAGTCGGCGGCAAACGGGGGAAAAACTGTTTTTT.

With regard to this clone: Other DNA sequences in the sample encode the same CDR3. The chain has TRBV10-3 and TRBJ2-1; D perhaps matches TRBD2 (5 bases). Looked up from germline, CDR1 is ENHRY and CDR2 is SYGVKD. The CDR3 contains 14 residues. V shed 0 bases and J shed 3 bases, with 6 bases lying between them. CDR3 region: CAISESGDYNEQFF. CDR3 nucleotides: TGTGCCATCAGTGAGTCGGGAGACTACAATGAGCAGTTCTTC.

This clone showed up just a few times. The chain is built from TRBV2 and TRBJ1-6; possible D gene TRBD1, 6 bases. Trimming stripped 7 bases from V and 7 bases from J, with 20 bases between. Germline V gene lookup returns CDR1 SNHLY and CDR2 FYNNEI. This CDR3 has 16 amino acids. The chain's CDR3 is CASKGGAAQRNSPLHF. In DNA, the CDR3 is TGTGCCAGCAAAGGGGGGGCCGCTCAAAGGAATTCACCCCTCCACTTT.